This T cell receptor (beta chain) appears in the sequencing data of a study of T cell clones after liver transplantation. With respect to this clone: Its antigen remains unidentified.

The CDR3 consists of 17 residues. The V gene end was trimmed by 5 bases and the J gene end by 1 base; junction bases not matched to a gene: 8. Germline assignment: CDR1 SEHNR and CDR2 FQNEAQ (reference sequence). Study-wide results and caveats: Compared with third party-reactive sequences, donor-reactive ones declined more, independent of withdrawal success. A significant post-transplant drop in circulating graft-donor-reactive CD4 TCRbeta sequences occurred in most of the 8 subjects. Post-transplant time points were not standardized, so conclusions are preliminary.

The protocol was immunoSEQ multiplex PCR, while the TCRdb copy is restricted to in-frame clones and leaves out a portion. Of tens of thousands of clones listed, roughly 80% are singletons. The chain carries TRBV7-9 and TRBJ2-5, with 12 nucleotides matching TRBD2. The sequences come from CD4+ T cells from blood, collected just over 45 months after liver transplant. The clonotype was recovered from a human patient who received a liver transplant. The graft donor may be the source of some T cells. Here the CDR3 reads CASSPPSGRVGQETQYF. CDR3 sequence (DNA): TGTGCCAGCAGCCCACCTAGCGGGAGGGTGGGCCAAGAGACCCAGTACTTC.